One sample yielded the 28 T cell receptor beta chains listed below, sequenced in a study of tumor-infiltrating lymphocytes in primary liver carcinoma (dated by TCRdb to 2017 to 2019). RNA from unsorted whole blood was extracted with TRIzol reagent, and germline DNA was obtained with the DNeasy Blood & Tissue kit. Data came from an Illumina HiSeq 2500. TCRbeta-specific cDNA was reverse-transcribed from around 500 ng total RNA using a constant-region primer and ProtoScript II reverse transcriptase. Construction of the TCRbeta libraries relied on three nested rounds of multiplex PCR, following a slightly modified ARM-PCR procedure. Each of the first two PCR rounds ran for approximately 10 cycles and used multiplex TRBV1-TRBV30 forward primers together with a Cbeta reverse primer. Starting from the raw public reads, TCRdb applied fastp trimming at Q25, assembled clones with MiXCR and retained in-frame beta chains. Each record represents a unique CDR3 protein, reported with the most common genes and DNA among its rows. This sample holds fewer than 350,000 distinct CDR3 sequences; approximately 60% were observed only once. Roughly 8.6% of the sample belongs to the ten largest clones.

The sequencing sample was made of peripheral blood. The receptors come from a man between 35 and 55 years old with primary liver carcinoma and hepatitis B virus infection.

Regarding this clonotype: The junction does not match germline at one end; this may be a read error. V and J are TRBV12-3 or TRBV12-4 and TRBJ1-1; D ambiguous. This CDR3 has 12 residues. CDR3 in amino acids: CATSLVRTEASF. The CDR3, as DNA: TGTGCCACCAGTTTGGTGAGGACTGAAGCTTCCTTT.

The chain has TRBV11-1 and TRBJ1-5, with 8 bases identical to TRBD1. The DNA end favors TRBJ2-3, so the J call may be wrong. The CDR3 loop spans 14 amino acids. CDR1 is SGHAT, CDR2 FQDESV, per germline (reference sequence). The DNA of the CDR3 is TGTGCCAGCAGAATGGACAGGGTATATCAGCCCCAGTATTTT. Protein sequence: CASRMDRVYQPQYF.

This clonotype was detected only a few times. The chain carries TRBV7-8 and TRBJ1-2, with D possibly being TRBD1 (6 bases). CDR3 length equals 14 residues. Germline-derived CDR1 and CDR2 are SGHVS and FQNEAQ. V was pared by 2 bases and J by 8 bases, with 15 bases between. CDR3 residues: CASSLLDSPVGYTF. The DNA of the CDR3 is TGTGCCAGCAGCTTACTGGACAGCCCTGTAGGCTACACCTTC.

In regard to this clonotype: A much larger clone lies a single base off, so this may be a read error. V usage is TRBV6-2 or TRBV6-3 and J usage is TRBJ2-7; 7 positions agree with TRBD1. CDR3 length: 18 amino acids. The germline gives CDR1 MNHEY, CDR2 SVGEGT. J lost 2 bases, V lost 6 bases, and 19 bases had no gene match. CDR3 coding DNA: TGTGCCAGCAGATCTAGGGGACAGCGGAGCTTGGGCACCTACGAGCAGTACTTC. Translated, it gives CASRSRGQRSLGTYEQYF.

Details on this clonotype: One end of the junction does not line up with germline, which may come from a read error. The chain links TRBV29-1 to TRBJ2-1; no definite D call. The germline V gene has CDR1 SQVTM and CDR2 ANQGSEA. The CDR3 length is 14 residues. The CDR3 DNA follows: TGCAGCGTCGAGGCCGAGAGCTCCTACATTGAGCAGTTCTTC. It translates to CSVEAESSYIEQFF.

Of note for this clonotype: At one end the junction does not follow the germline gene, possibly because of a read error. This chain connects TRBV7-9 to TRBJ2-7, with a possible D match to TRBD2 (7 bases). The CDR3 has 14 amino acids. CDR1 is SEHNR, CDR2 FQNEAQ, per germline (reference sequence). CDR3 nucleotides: TGTGCCAGTAGCTGGGAGGGGGACCTGAGCAAGCAGTACTTC. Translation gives CASSWEGDLSKQYF.

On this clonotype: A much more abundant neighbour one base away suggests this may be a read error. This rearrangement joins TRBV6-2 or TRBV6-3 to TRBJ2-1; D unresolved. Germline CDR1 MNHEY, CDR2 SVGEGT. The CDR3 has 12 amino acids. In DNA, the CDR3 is TGTGCCAGCAGTTACGGTGCCAATAAGCAGTTCTTC. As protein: CASSYGANKQFF.

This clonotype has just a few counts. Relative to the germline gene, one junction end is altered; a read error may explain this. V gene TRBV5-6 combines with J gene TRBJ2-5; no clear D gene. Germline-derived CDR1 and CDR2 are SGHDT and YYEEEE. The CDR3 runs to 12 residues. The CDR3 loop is CVSSSSQETQYF. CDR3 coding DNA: TGTGTCAGCAGCTCTAGTCAAGAGACCCAGTACTTC.

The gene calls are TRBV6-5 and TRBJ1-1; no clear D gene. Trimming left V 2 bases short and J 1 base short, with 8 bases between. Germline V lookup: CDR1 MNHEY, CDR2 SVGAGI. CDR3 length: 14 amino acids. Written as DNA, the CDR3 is TGTGCCAGCAGTTACAAAGAAGAGAACACTGAAGCTTTCTTT. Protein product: CASSYKEENTEAFF.

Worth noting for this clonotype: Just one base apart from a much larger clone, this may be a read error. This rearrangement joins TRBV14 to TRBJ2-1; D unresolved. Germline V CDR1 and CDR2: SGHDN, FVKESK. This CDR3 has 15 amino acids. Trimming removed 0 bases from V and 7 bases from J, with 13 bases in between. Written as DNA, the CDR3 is TGTGCCAGCAGCCAAGAGAGGTTCGAGACAAATGAGCAGTTCTTC. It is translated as CASSQERFETNEQFF.

For the CDR3, the DNA is TGCAGCGTTGGGCGGACAGGGGGTGGGCTGTTCTTC. Its translation: CSVGRTGGGLFF. The chain combines TRBV29-1 with TRBJ2-1, with 10 bases aligning to TRBD1. This CDR3 is built from 12 residues. J lost 15 bases, V lost 4 bases, and 9 bases had no gene match. Germline CDR1 is SQVTM and CDR2 is ANQGSEA.

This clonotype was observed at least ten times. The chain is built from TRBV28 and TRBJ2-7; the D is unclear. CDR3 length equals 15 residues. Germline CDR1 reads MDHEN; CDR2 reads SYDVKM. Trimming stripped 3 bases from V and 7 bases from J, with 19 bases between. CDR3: CASSFSVVTLGEQYF. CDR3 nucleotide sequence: TGTGCCAGCAGTTTTTCGGTAGTCACCTTGGGGGAGCAGTACTTC.

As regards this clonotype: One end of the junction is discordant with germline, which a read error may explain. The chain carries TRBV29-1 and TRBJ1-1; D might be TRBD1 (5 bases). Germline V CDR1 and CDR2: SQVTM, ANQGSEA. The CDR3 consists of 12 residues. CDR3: CRAGGGDTKAFF. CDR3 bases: TGCAGGGCCGGGGGGGGTGACACTAAAGCTTTCTTT.

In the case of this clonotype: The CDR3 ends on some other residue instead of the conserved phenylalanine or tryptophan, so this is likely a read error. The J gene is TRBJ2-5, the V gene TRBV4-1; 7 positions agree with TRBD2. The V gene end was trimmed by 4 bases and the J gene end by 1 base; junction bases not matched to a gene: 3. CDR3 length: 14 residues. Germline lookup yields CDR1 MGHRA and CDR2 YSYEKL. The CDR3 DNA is TGCGCCAGCAGCCCAGTAGCGGGCCAAGAGACCCAGTACCTC. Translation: CASSPVAGQETQYL.

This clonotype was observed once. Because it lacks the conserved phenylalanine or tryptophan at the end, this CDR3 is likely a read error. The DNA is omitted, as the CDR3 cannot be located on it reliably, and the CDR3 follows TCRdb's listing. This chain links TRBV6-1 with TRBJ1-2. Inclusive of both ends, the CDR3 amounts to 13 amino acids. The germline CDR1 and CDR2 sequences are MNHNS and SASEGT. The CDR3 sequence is CASGGGYGYGYTL.

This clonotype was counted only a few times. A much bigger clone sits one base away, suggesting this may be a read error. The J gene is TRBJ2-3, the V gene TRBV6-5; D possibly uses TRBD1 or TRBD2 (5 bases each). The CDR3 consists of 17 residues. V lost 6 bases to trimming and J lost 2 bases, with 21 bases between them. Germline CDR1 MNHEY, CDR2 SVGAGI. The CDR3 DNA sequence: TGTGCCAGCAGGAACGCGGGTGTGGGACGGTACACAGATACGCAGTATTTT. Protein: CASRNAGVGRYTDTQYF.

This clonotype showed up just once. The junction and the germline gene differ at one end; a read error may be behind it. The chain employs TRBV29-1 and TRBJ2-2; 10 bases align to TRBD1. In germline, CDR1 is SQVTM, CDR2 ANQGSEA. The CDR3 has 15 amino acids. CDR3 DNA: TGCAGTGTTGTAGGACAGGGGGATCACACCGGGGAGATGTTTTTT. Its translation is CSVVGQGDHTGEMFF.

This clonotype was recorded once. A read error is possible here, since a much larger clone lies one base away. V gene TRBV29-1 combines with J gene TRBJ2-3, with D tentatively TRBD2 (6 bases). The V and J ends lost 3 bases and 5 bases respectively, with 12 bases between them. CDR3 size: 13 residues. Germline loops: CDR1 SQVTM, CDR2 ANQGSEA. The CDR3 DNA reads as TGCAGCGTTGAGGGGGGTTCCAGAGATACGCAGTATTTT. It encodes CSVEGGSRDTQYF.

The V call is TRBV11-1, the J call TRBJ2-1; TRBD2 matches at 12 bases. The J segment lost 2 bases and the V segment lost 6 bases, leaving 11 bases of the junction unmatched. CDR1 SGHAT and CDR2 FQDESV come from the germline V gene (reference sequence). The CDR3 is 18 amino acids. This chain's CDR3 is CASSLTSGRSTTYNEQFF. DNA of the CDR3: TGTGCCAGCAGTCTTACTAGCGGGAGGTCCACCACCTACAATGAGCAGTTCTTC.

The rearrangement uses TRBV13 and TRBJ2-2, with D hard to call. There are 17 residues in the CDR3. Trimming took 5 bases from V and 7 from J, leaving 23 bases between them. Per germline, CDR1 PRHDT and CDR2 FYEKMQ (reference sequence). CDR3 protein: CASSLRKGRNSGGELFF. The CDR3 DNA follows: TGTGCCAGCAGCCTACGGAAAGGTCGGAATAGTGGCGGGGAGCTGTTTTTT.

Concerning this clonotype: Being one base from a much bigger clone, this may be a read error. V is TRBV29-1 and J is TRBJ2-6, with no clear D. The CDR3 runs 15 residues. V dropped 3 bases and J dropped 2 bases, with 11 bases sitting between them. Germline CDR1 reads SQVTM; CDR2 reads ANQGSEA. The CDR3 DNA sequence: TGCAGCGTTGAGTACAGTAGCCCTGGGGCCAACGTCCTGACTTTC. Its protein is CSVEYSSPGANVLTF.

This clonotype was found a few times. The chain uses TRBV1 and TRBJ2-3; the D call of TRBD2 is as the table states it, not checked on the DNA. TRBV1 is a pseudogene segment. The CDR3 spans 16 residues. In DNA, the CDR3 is TGCACCAGCAGCCGGGCCGGACTAGCGGACACAGATACGCAGTATTTT. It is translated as CTSSRAGLADTDTQYF.

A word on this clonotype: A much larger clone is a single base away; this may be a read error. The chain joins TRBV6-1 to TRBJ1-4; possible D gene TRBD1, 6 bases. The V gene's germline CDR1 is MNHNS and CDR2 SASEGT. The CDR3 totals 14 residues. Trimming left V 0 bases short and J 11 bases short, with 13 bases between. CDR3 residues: CASSEASGQGKLFF. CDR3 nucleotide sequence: TGTGCCAGCAGTGAAGCGTCAGGGCAGGGGAAACTGTTTTTT.

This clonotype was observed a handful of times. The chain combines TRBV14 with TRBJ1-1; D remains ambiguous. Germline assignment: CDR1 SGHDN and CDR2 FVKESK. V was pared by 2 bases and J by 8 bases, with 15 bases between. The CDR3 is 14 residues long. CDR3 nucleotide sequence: TGTGCCAGCAGCCAAATTGTGGGTCCTCTCGAAGCTTTCTTT. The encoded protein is CASSQIVGPLEAFF.

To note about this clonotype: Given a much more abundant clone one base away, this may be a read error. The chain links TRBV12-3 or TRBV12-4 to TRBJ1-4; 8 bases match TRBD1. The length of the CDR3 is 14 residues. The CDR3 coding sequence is TGTGCCAGCAGTTCCACAGGGGGGAATGAAAAACTGTCTTTT. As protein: CASSSTGGNEKLSF.

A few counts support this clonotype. The CDR3 nucleotides read TGCGCCAGCTCCCAGACGCAAGAGACCCAGTACTTC. Translation: CASSQTQETQYF. The J gene is TRBJ2-5, the V gene TRBV5-1; D is unresolved. CDR1 and CDR2 (germline): SGHRS, YFSETQ. The CDR3 length is 12 residues. Trimming shortened V by 7 bases and J by 2 bases, and 9 bases separated the two germline ends. Based on the CDR3 plus reference TRBV5-1 and TRBJ2-5, the full variable domain is KAGVTQTPRYLIKTRGQQVTLSCSPISGHRSVSWYQQTPGQGLQFLFEYFSETQRNKGNFPGRFSGRQFSNSRSEMNVSTLELGDSALYLCASSQTQETQYFGPGTRLLVL.

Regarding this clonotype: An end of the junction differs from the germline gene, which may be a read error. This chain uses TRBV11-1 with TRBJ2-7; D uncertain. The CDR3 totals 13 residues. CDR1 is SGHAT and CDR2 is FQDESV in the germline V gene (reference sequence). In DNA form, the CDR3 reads TGTACCAGCAGCCTTACCCTGACGAACGAACAGTACTTC. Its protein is CTSSLTLTNEQYF. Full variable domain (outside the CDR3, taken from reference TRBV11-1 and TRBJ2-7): EAEVAQSPRYKITEKSQAVAFWCDPISGHATLYWYRQILGQGPELLVQFQDESVVDDSQLPKDRFSAERLKGVDSTLKIQPAELGDSAMYLCTSSLTLTNEQYFGPGTRLTVT.

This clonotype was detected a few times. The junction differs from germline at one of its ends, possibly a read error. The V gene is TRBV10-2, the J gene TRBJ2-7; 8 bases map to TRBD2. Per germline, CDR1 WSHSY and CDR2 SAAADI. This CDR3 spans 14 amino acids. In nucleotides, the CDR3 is TGCGCCAGCAGTGAGTCGGGACTAGGCTACGGGCAGTACTTC. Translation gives CASSESGLGYGQYF.